Reported below is one TCR beta chain. CDR1 is SGDLS, CDR2 YYNGEE, per germline. V lost 3 bases and J lost 7, with 13 bases in between. The CDR3 length is 14 residues. Generated by immunoSEQ multiplex PCR, the TCRdb table keeps only in-frame clones and is missing some. Altogether 65,000 or so clones are present, roughly 84% being singletons, with the ten largest covering about 2.3%. The source of the sample is a study of OX40 agonist ivuxolimab in advanced cancers. The V call is TRBV9, the J call TRBJ1-4; possibly TRBD1 for D (5 bases). The source was CD4+ or CD8+ T cells sorted from blood, collected in a trial of the OX40 agonist ivuxolimab. The TCR originated in an adult with an advanced solid tumor such as melanoma, head and neck, liver or kidney cancer. In DNA, the CDR3 is TGTGCCAGCAGCGAGGGGAACTTGGCTGAAAAACTGTTTTTT. It is translated as CASSEGNLAEKLFF.